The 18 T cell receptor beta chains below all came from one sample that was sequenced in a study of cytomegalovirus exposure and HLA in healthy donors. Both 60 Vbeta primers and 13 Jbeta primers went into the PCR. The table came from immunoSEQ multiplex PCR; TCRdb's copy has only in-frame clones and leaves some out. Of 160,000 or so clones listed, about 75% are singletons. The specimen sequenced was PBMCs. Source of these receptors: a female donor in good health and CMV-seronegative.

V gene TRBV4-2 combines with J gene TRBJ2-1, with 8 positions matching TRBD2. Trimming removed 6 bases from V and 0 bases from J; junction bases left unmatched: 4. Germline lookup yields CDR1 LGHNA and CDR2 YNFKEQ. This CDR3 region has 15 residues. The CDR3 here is CASSPSGGSYNEQFF. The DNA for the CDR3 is TGTGCCAGCAGTCCCAGCGGGGGCTCCTACAATGAGCAGTTCTTC.

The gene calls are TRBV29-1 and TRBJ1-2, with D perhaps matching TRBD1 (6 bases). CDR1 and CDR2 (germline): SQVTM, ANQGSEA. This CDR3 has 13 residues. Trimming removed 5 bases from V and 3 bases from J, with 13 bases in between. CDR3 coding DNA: TGCAGCGTTTTTCAGGGGCGAGACTATGGCTACACCTTC. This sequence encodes CSVFQGRDYGYTF.

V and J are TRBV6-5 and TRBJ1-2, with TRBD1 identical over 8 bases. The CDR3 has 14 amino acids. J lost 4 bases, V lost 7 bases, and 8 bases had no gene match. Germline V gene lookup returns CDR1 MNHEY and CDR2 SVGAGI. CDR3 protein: CASTPDRDAYGYTF. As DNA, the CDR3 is TGTGCCAGCACCCCGGACAGGGATGCCTATGGCTACACCTTC.

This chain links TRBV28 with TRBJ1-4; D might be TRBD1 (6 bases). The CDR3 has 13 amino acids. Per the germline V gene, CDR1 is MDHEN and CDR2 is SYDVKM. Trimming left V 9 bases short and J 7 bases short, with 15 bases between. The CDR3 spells CASLGGLLEKLFF. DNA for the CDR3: TGTGCCAGTTTGGGGGGGCTTCTTGAAAAACTGTTTTTT.

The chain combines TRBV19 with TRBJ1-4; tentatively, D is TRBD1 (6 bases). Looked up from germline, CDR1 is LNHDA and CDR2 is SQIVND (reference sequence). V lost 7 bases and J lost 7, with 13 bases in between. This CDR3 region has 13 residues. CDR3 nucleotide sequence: TGTGCCAGTAAAGGGACACCTGGTGAAAAACTGTTTTTT. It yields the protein CASKGTPGEKLFF.

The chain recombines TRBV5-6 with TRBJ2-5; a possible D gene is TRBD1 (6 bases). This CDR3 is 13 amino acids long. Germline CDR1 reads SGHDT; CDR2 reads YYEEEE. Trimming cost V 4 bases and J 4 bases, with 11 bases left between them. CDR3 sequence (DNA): TGTGCCAGCAGCCAGGGACATCTAGAGACCCAGTACTTC. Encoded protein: CASSQGHLETQYF.

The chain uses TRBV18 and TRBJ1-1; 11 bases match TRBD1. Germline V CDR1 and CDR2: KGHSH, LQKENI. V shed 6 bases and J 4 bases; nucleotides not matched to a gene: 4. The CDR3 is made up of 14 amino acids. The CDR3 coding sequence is TGTGCCAGCTCGCCCGGGACAGGGGGCACTGAAGCTTTCTTT. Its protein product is CASSPGTGGTEAFF.

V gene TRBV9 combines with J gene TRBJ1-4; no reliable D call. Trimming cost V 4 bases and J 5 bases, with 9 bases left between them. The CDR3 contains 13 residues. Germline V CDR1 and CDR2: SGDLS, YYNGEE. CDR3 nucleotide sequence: TGTGCCAGCAGCCCCCCAGGAAATGAAAAACTGTTTTTT. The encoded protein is CASSPPGNEKLFF.

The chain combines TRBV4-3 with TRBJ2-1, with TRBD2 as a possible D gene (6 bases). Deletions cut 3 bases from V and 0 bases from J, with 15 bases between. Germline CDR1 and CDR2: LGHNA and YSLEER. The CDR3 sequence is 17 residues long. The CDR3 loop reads CASSQTRRGSSYNEQFF. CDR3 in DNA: TGCGCCAGCAGCCAGACCCGACGGGGGAGCTCCTACAATGAGCAGTTCTTC.

CDR3 coding DNA: TGTGCCAGCGAGCCCCAAGAGACCCAGTACTTC. It codes for CASEPQETQYF. This sequence joins TRBV6-5 and TRBJ2-5; no firm D call. V lost 8 bases to trimming and J lost 1 base, with 5 bases between them. The germline V gene has CDR1 MNHEY and CDR2 SVGAGI. This CDR3 contains 11 residues.

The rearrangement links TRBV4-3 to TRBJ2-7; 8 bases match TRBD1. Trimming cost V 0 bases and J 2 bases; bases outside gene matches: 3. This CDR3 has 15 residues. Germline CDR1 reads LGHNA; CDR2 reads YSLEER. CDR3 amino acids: CASSQERDRPYEQYF. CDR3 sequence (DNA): TGCGCCAGCAGCCAAGAGAGGGACAGGCCCTACGAGCAGTACTTC.

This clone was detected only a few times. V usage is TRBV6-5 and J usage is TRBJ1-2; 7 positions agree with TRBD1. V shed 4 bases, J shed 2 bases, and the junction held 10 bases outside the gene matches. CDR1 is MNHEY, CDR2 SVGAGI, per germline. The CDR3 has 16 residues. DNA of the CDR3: TGTGCCAGCAGTTCCAAGGGGGCGTTTTGGAACTATGGCTACACCTTC. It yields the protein CASSSKGAFWNYGYTF.

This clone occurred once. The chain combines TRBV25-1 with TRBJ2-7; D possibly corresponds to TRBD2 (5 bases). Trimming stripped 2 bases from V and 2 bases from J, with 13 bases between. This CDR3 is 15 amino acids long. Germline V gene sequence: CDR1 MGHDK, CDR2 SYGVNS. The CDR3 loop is CASSEEGRSAYEQYF. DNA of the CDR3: TGTGCCAGCAGTGAAGAGGGTCGCTCAGCCTACGAGCAGTACTTC.

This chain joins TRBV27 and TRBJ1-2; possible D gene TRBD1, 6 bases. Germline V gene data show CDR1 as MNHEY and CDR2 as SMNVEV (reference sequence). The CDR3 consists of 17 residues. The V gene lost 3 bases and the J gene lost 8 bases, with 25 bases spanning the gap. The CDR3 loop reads CASSFRTSQQGIRGYTF. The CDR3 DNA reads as TGTGCCAGCAGTTTCCGAACCAGCCAACAGGGCATCCGAGGCTACACCTTC.

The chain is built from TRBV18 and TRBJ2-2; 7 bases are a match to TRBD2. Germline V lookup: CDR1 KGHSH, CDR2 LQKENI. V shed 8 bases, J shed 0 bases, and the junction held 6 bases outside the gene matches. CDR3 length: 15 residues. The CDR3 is CASRTLAANTGELFF. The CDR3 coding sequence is TGTGCCAGCCGTACCCTAGCGGCGAACACCGGGGAGCTGTTTTTT.

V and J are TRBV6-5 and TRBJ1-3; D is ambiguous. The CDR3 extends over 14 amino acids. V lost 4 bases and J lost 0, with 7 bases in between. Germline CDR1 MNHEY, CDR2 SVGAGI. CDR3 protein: CASSSGSSGNTIYF. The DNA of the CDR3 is TGTGCCAGCAGTTCCGGGAGCTCTGGAAACACCATATATTTT.

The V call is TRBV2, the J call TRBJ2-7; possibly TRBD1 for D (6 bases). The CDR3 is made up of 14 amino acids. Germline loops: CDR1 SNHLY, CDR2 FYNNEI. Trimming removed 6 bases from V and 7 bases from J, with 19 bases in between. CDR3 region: CASSVTPQGGEQYF. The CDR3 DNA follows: TGTGCCAGCAGCGTAACACCACAGGGCGGTGAGCAGTACTTC.

The DNA of the CDR3 is TGTGCCTGGAACCTCGTGGGCGGGGAGACCCAGTACTTC. The encoded protein is CAWNLVGGETQYF. The V call is TRBV30, the J call TRBJ2-5; tentative D call: TRBD2 (5 bases). CDR3 size: 13 residues. The V end lost 4 bases, the J end lost 5 bases, and 14 bases lay between the germline ends. From germline, CDR1 is GTSNPN and CDR2 SVGIG (reference sequence). Supplemented by reference TRBV30 and TRBJ2-5, the full variable domain reads SQTIHQWPATLVQPVGSPLSLECTVEGTSNPNLYWYRQAAGRGLQLLFYSVGIGQISSEVPQNLSASRPQDRQFILSSKKLLLSDSGFYLCAWNLVGGETQYFGPGTRLLVL.